The source of this T cell receptor (beta chain) is a study of graft-versus-host responses after intestinal transplantation. Study information: Each of the recipients got a multivisceral, liver-intestinal, or isolated intestinal transplant.

About this clone itself: As yet, its antigen is unknown.

Study-wide findings and caveats: Recipient marrow showed GvH clones, some seen first in ileum or blood.

The V end lost 1 base, the J end lost 0 bases, and 6 bases lay between the germline ends. Germline lookup yields CDR1 SGHVS and CDR2 FNYEAQ. This CDR3 contains 14 residues. Only in-frame clones appear in the TCRdb table, and some are missing; sequencing was by immunoSEQ multiplex PCR. The top ten clones hold about 0.18% of a sample with 110,000 to 150,000 clones, 85% to 95% of them seen once. The sample in question was unstimulated CD4+ T cells sorted from spleen or lymph node cells, obtained before intestinal transplant. This rearrangement joins TRBV7-6 to TRBJ2-5; D remains ambiguous. This clonotype originated in a human donor who received an intestinal transplant. Here the CDR3 DNA reads TGTGCCAGCAGCTTAGACTATTACCAAGAGACCCAGTACTTC. Its translation: CASSLDYYQETQYF.